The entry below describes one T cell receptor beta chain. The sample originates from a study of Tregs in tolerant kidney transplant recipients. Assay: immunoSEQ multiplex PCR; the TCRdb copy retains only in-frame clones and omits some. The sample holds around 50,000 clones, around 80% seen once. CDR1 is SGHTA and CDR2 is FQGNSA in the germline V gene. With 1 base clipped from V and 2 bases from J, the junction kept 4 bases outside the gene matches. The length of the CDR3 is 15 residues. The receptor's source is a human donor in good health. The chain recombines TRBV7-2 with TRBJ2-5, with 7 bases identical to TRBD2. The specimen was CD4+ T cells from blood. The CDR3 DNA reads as TGTGCCAGCAGCTTAGTAGGCGGGGGACAAGAGACCCAGTACTTC. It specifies CASSLVGGGQETQYF.